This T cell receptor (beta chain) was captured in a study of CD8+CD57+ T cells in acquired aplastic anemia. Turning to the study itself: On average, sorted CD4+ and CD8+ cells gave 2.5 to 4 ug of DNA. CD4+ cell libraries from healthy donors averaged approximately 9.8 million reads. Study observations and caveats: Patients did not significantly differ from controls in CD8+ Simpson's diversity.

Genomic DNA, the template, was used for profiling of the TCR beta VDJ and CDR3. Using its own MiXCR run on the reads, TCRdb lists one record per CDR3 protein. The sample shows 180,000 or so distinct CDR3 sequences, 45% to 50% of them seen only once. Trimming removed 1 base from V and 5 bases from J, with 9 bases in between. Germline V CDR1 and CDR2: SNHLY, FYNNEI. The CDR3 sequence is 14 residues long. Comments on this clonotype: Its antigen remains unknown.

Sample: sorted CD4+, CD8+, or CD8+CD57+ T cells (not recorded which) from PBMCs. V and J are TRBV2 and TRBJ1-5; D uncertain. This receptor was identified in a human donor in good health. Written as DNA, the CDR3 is TGTGCCAGCAGTGAAGGACAAACCTATCAGCCCCAGCATTTT. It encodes CASSEGQTYQPQHF.